This T cell receptor beta chain was recovered during a study of cytomegalovirus exposure and HLA in healthy donors (dated by TCRdb to about 2017). Some background on the complete study: An earlier analysis of approximately 600 of the donors reported approximately 300 Gb of sequence data and some 120 million unique TCR beta sequences from about 200 million T cells. An early release covering more than 500 HLA-typed donors comprised about 300 gigabases of sequencing data and 85 million to 100 million unique TCR sequences. Of the roughly 430 genotyped donors, 65% to 90% fell in the genetic ancestry cluster associated with self-reported Caucasian donors. The study aimed to test whether signatures of past pathogen exposure could be identified by cataloging public T cell receptors. The study profiled the T cell repertoires of hundreds of subjects by immunosequencing and related them to cytomegalovirus serostatus. Besides the first cohort of roughly 640 subjects, a separate validation cohort made up of around 120 different subjects was used. To predict cytomegalovirus infection status, the study brought together high-throughput TCR immunosequencing, statistical association of individual TCRs with disease status, and machine learning. A later analysis re-examined previously published TCR beta repertoires from roughly 720 donors and added high-resolution HLA genotyping to investigate patterns of TCR occurrence. Rather than drawing on any new phenotypic data, the later analysis identified candidate immune exposures from TCR beta sequences and the way those sequences occurred across donors. An earlier analysis of around 540 of the donors applied high-throughput TCR beta sequencing to assess whether each TCR beta V gene segment acted as functional or pseudogenic. Donor age, sex, ethnicity and CMV serostatus were compiled together with the repertoire data. In a later genetic analysis, genome-wide SNP genotypes for about 65% of the 666 donors were used, and that subset was treated as a discovery cohort. Every repertoire in the discovery cohort had been generated on one and the same sequencing platform. HLA typing included class I and class II loci at four-digit resolution. Typing coverage varied by locus: roughly 629-630 donors for A, B, C, DRB1 and DQB1; roughly 500 for DQA1; around 570 for DPA1; fewer than 480 for DPB1. Four or five DR-DQ haplotypes were handled as single units for association and clustering because linkage in the cohort was strong. Among 300 to 450 genotyped donors of the cohort, an average of around 240,000 unique TCR beta nucleotide sequences were sequenced per donor, roughly 20% of them non-productive. Overall study outcomes, separate from this receptor: An earlier analysis of 587 of the donors showed that most TCR beta V segments appeared in productive rearrangements either about 87% or about 30% of the time, which broadly matched IMGT annotations. This cohort had only TCR beta chains sequenced, and the lack of alpha or paired-chain data limited which features could be detected. In a later analysis, the rate of TCR association differed among HLA loci, with DRB1 alleles having the most associated TCRs and HLA-C alleles having the fewest. Some IMGT-functional V segments, including TRBV6-2 and TRBV6-3, could not be told apart with the 87-base-pair reads, so those segments were excluded. The earlier analysis of almost 600 of the donors excluded seventeen rarely observed V segments, including chromosome 9 orphons, because counts were too low. A later genetic analysis associated a missense DCLRE1C variant with V-gene and J-gene trimming of TCR beta chains, and an independent cohort replicated the association. A further reported finding was that TCR beta sequences accurately predicted the HLA-A and HLA-B alleles for most subjects in the first cohort. Because HLA typing was unavailable for some donors at each locus, only the typed subset was used in association tests. A later genetic analysis reported fewer N-insertions in productive TCRs among donors in an Asian-associated ancestry cluster than the 666-donor mean. In vitro tests confirmed that three of the cytomegalovirus-associated TCR beta chains recognize cytomegalovirus antigens. A later analysis associated about 17,000 TCR beta sequences with specific HLA alleles at a false discovery rate of 0.05. When HLA alleles, especially DR and DQ, strongly co-occurred, attributing TCR associations to individual alleles was difficult. Linkage disequilibrium might explain the correlated functional status among segregating V segments, but an unknown experimental factor could not be ruled out. Several of the top co-occurrence clusters appeared to be linked to parvovirus B19, influenza, CMV and Epstein-Barr virus, according to a later analysis. Cytomegalovirus status was reported to be diagnosed by the classifier with high specificity and sensitivity in both the original and validation cohorts. Presence/absence analyses assumed roughly uniform sequencing depth across donors, an assumption that may not hold. The sequencing pipeline was judged likely to have produced a cluster of highly shared sequence variants as a technical artifact. According to a later analysis, most CMV-associated TCR beta chains appeared to be HLA-restricted, and the HLA associations seemed to be driven largely by CMV exposure. The only immune exposure information available for the cohort was CMV serostatus. The study gave a list of under 200 TCR beta chains associated with cytomegalovirus. A later analysis found that HLA-associated TCR beta chains were more clonally expanded and had lower generation probabilities than equally common non-associated chains. According to the authors, the approach could potentially be generalized to other disease states and immunological phenotypes. Most TCR sequences were seen in very few donors, while some public TCRs were found in many individuals.

The cohort comprised some 680 healthy bone marrow donors. Cohort members were all nominally healthy when sampled, although unrecorded immune exposures were likely present. The donor tested CMV seronegative and was one of the 352 seronegative cohort members. Each donor provided a peripheral blood sample, and peripheral blood mononuclear cells were used for TCR beta sequencing. The Qiagen DNeasy Blood Extraction Kit was used to extract genomic DNA from the blood cell samples. Library creation used the immunoSEQ multiplex PCR assay. A mixture of 60 forward primers for TCR Vbeta segments and 13 reverse primers for TCR Jbeta segments was used in the multiplex PCR. A multiplex PCR assay on genomic DNA amplified the CDR3 region of rearranged TCR beta genes. Amplified TCR beta libraries were sequenced as 87-base-pair reads on the Illumina HiSeq System. In the original analysis: A later analysis tallied 75 million to 85 million unique TCR beta chains across the 550 to 850 repertoires, and about 12 million of those chains were shared by two or more donors. A nearest-neighbor algorithm error-corrected the raw reads and collapsed the reads into unique sequences, merging closely related sequences to remove PCR and sequencing errors. Alignment of CDR3 sequences to IMGT reference sequences was used to assign V, D and J gene segments. Each retained sequence needed at least a six-nucleotide match to both a V gene segment and a J gene segment. A rearrangement was called productive if the CDR3 had no stop codons and remained in frame with V and J, and every other rearrangement was called non-productive. Following IMGT convention, CDR3 was defined as the stretch from the second conserved V-encoded cysteine up to the conserved J-encoded phenylalanine. The earlier analysis of 587 of the donors excluded sequences that lacked an unambiguous match to a single V gene segment. In an earlier analysis of 450 to 700 of the donors, V segments were called functional above 56.7% productive rearrangements and were called segregating when the between-donor standard deviation exceeded 5%. A statistical classification framework was built to diagnose cytomegalovirus status from the catalog of TCR beta chain sequences. A later analysis assigned V and J genes by comparing TCR nucleotide sequences with IMGT/GENE-DB human TR gene sequences. In a later analysis, CDR3 sequences and most-parsimonious VDJ recombination scenarios were assigned using the TCRdist pipeline. In a later analysis, each TCR beta chain was defined by its CDR3 amino acid sequence together with its V-gene family, and reads lacking a unique V-gene family were excluded. As a way to deal with suspected cross-contamination and a sequencing artifact, a later analysis dropped 450 to 600 nucleotide sequences that were highly shared and had low generation probability. For each public chain, a later analysis derived a clonal expansion index from normalized ranks of inferred template counts within each repertoire. Generation probabilities in a later analysis came from a VDJ recombination model fitted to out-of-frame rearrangements, and those results were checked against IGoR. A later analysis scored TCR-TCR, TCR-HLA and TCR-CMV co-occurrence with hypergeometric tests, applying a repertoire-size bias correction to TCR pairs. In a later analysis, false discovery rates were estimated by permuting HLA or CMV assignments 20 times. In a later analysis, co-occurring TCRs were grouped using DBSCAN, and TCRdist sequence similarity was added for clustering within HLA-allele-positive subsets. Repertoires with fewer than 30,000 or more than 120,000 public chains, plus five repertoires with anomalous nucleotide sharing, were excluded from co-occurrence clustering. Held by TCRdb, this immuneACCESS table contains in-frame sequences only and omits some clones. Under half of the omission traces to an unresolved V gene where checked; the cause of the rest is unknown. The V and J calls and clone size come from that table; D and trimming were worked out from the DNA. Here the sample has 150,000 to 200,000 clones; roughly 80% occur a single time. The ten largest clones add up to 3.1% of the sample.

In regard to this clone: Its antigen remains unidentified. One base away there is no much larger clone; base qualities are not given.

Reading the germline V gene gives CDR1 SGHVS and CDR2 FQNEAQ. The CDR3 starts with the cysteine, ends with the phenylalanine, and has 15 residues. Here the CDR3 DNA is all that survives: 45 bases in frame from base 1. Relative to germline, V is missing 5 bases and J is missing 7 bases, with 11 bases of the junction outside any gene match. Sequences were obtained from PBMCs. Here the chain combines TRBV7-8 and TRBJ1-1; TRBD1 lines up with 9 middle nucleotides. The source of this sequence is a woman aged 40 to 50 in good health and CMV-seronegative. The CDR3 amino acid sequence is: CASSLLDRGGGEAFF. The DNA is TGTGCCAGCAGCCTTCTGGACAGGGGAGGGGGTGAAGCTTTCTTT. Where the CDR3 stops, the reference TRBV7-8 and TRBJ1-1 genes take over; the full variable domain is GAGVSQSPRYKVAKRGQDVALRCDPISGHVSLFWYQQALGQGPEFLTYFQNEAQLDKSGLPSDRFFAERPEGSVSTLKIQRTQQEDSAVYLCASSLLDRGGGEAFFGQGTRLTVV.